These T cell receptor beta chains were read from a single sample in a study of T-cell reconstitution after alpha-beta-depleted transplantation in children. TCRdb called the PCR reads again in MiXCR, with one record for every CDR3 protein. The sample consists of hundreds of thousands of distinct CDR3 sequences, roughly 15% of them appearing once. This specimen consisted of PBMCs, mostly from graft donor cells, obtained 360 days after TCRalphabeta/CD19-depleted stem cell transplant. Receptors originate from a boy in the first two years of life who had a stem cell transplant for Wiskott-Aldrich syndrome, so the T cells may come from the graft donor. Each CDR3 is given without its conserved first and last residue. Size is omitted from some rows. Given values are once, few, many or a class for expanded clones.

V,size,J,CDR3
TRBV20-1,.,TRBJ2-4,SARSSGRGDIQY
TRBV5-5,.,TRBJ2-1,ASSLRVRGSSYNEQF
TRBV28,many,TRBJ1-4,AWGTGPTNEKLF
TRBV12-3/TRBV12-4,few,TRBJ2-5,ASSRGLAGYQETQY
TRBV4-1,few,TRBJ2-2,ASSLWGYTGELF
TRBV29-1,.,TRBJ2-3,SVERLAGTRADTQY
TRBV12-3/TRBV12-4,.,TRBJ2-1,ASSLRLAGGVQF
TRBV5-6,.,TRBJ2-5,ASSSTSGVETQY
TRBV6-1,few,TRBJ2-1,ASNLLAGGPNEQF
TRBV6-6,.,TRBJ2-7,ASTASYEQY
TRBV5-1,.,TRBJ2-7,ASSFRGSTYEQY
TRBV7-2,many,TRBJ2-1,ASSFQLVRNEQF
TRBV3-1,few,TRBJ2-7,ASSHTGGSEQY
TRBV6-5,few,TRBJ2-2,ASSYLLMNTGELF
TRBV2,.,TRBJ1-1,ANNIVRGNTEAF
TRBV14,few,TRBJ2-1,ASSRTSGRGFDEQF
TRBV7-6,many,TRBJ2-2,ASSRQVGTGELF
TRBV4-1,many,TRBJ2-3,ASSQDGTGTDTQY
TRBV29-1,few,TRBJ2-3,SVEDLHIGWETDTQY
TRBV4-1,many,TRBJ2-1,ASSVRDFHEQF
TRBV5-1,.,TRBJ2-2,ASSLGGSTNTGELF
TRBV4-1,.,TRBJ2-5,ASSQTPGQGTETQY
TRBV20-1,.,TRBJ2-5,SALWDLGLQETQY
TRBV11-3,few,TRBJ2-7,ASSRERGQSYEQY
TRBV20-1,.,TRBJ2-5,SALWIQETQY
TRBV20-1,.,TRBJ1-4,SLLGDGSTNEKLF
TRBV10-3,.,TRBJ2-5,AISESLRGGETQY
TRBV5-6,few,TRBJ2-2,ASSQLGQDFTGELF
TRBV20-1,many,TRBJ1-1,SARDPTSVEAF
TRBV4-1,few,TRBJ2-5,ASSQDFEGPHQETQY
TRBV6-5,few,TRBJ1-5,ASSYSRLGNQPQH
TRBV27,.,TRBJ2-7,ASTPSGQYPYEQY
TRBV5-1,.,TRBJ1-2,ASSLAREGGYT
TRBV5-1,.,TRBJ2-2,ASSTQHSPGELF
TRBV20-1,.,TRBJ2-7,SARAASSSYEQY
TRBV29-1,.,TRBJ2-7,SARTPGGGQY
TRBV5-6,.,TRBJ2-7,ASSLRRNEQY
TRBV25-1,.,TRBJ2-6,ASSSFFSGANVLT
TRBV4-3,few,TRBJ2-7,ASSQVPYGRDTPYEQY
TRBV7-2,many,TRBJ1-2,ASRDTFNYGYT
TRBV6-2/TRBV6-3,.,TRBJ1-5,ASSYLGSNQPQH